One and the same sample provided the 5 T cell receptor beta chains below, sequenced in a study of T cells in Graves' hyperthyroidism and ophthalmopathy (dated by TCRdb to between 2018 and 2020). The protocol used for the library was multiplex PCR. TCRdb lists the instrument as Illumina HiSeq 2000. The TCR beta CDR3 regions were amplified from the RNA transcripts. The TCR CDR3 was subjected to a first round of RT-PCR using the HTBI primer set and the Qiagen OneStep RT-PCR kit. The public sequencing data were trimmed at Q25 with fastp and processed into clonotypes with MiXCR by TCRdb, which kept only in-frame beta chains. All rows with the same CDR3 protein become a single entry with the most common DNA and genes. The sample table holds fewer than 450,000 distinct CDR3 sequences, of which more than 12% were seen once. The ten top clones hold 25% to 30% of the sample. Sample: blood. These receptors were taken from a man aged 45-65 years with Graves' ophthalmopathy.

This clonotype appeared many times. The chain employs TRBV28 and TRBJ2-2; D gene ambiguous. This CDR3 comprises 12 residues. From germline, CDR1 is MDHEN and CDR2 SYDVKM. V was cut by 7 bases and J by 8 bases, with 11 bases left in between. The CDR3 loop is CASTAGPGELFF. CDR3 coding DNA: TGTGCCAGCACTGCCGGGCCGGGGGAGCTGTTTTTT.

This clonotype has ten or more counts. The V call is TRBV25-1, the J call TRBJ2-5, with 12 positions matching TRBD2. This CDR3 spans 14 amino acids. V shed 7 bases and J 5 bases; nucleotides not matched to a gene: 5. CDR1 MGHDK and CDR2 SYGVNS come from the germline V gene. DNA for the CDR3: TGTGCCAGCACGACTAGCGGGAGTATGGAGACCCAGTACTTC. Translating gives CASTTSGSMETQYF.

This clonotype was seen many times. In DNA, the CDR3 is TGCAGTGCTACCAACTTAGCGGAACCCTCCTACGAGCAGTACTTC. Residues: CSATNLAEPSYEQYF. The V and J genes are TRBV20-1 and TRBJ2-7; D might be TRBD2 (6 bases). The CDR3 runs 15 residues. Germline V gene sequence: CDR1 DFQATT, CDR2 SNEGSKA (reference sequence). Deletions cut 4 bases from V and 0 bases from J, with 16 bases between.

This clonotype was detected many times. The rearrangement joins TRBV27 to TRBJ1-2; D is perhaps TRBD1 (5 bases). CDR3 length: 13 amino acids. Trimming pared 1 base from V and 7 bases from J, leaving 10 bases between. CDR1 MNHEY and CDR2 SMNVEV come from the germline V gene (reference sequence). The CDR3 sequence: CASSLLGVGGYTF. The CDR3 nucleotides read TGTGCCAGCAGTTTATTGGGGGTTGGTGGCTACACCTTC.

This clonotype was recorded a few times. The genes are TRBV5-1 and TRBJ2-3; 16 bases align to TRBD2. The CDR3 has 17 amino acids. Trimming at V came to 4 bases and at J to 6 bases, leaving 8 bases not matched to a gene. Germline loops: CDR1 SGHRS, CDR2 YFSETQ. Here the CDR3 DNA reads TGCGCCAGCAGCCCGGGACTAGCGGGAGGGTCGTCGGATACGCAGTATTTT. Translation gives CASSPGLAGGSSDTQYF.